Presented here are 15 T cell receptor beta chains from one specimen sequenced in a study of beta chain features in type 1 diabetes. Findings and limits, study-wide: TCRB CDR3s from Type 1 diabetes patients were moderately but significantly shorter in all four CD4+ subsets.

TCRB transcripts that were expressed got sequenced, as all of the isolated RNA had been reverse transcribed. The protocol was immunoSEQ multiplex PCR, while the TCRdb copy is restricted to in-frame clones and leaves out a portion. The sample has around 250,000 clones, about 14% seen once. Their antigens are not known. Sample: naive CD4+ T cells from blood. The receptor set was obtained from a young man with type 1 diabetes.

The chain couples TRBV18 to TRBJ2-5; TRBD2 agrees at 7 bases. Per germline, CDR1 KGHSH and CDR2 LQKENI. CDR3 length: 14 amino acids. Losses at the gene ends were 0 bases for V and 11 bases for J; bases not matched to a gene: 9. The CDR3 sequence is CASSPPSGAWEQYF. The CDR3 DNA sequence: TGTGCCAGCTCACCACCGAGCGGGGCCTGGGAGCAGTACTTC. Looking up the rest from reference TRBV18 and TRBJ2-5 gives the full variable domain: NAGVMQNPRHLVRRRGQEARLRCSPMKGHSHVYWYRQLPEEGLKFMVYLQKENIIDESGMPKERFSAEFPKEGPSILRIQQVVRGDSAAYFCASSPPSGAWEQYFGPGTRLLVL.

The V call is TRBV10-1, the J call TRBJ2-2; D possibly corresponds to TRBD1 (5 bases). This CDR3 spans 16 amino acids. CDR1 and CDR2 from the germline V gene are WNHNN and SYGVQD (reference sequence). The germline V and J ends were trimmed by 0 bases and 3 bases, with 11 bases remaining between them. In DNA form, the CDR3 reads TGCGCCAGCAGTGAGTCAGCAGGGCCGTACACCGGGGAGCTGTTTTTT. This codes for CASSESAGPYTGELFF.

This clone was observed a few times. The V call is TRBV27, the J call TRBJ2-1; D unresolved. The CDR3 is 13 residues long. Germline V CDR1 and CDR2: MNHEY, SMNVEV (reference sequence). V was pared by 3 bases and J by 2 bases, with 5 bases between. CDR3: CASSLSPYNEQFF. The DNA for the CDR3 is TGTGCCAGCAGTTTGAGTCCCTACAATGAGCAGTTCTTC.

In this sample, this clone turned up a few times. The chain employs TRBV4-3 and TRBJ1-2, with D perhaps TRBD1 (6 bases). The CDR3 is 11 amino acids. V was trimmed by 6 bases and J by 7 bases, leaving 9 bases between them. Germline CDR1 is LGHNA and CDR2 is YSLEER. The CDR3 loop is CASSQGTGYTF. Here the CDR3 DNA reads TGCGCCAGCAGTCAGGGGACTGGCTACACCTTC.

This clone came up a few times. The chain is built from TRBV30 and TRBJ1-4, with 9 bases that match TRBD1. V shed 5 bases, J shed 7 bases, and the junction held 8 bases outside the gene matches. Per the germline V gene, CDR1 is GTSNPN and CDR2 is SVGIG (reference sequence). The CDR3 sequence is 14 residues long. The CDR3 nucleotides are TGTGCCTGGGGTGCCGGGACAGGGCGTGAAAAACTGTTTTTT. Its translation: CAWGAGTGREKLFF. Combining the CDR3 with reference TRBV30 and TRBJ1-4 gives the whole variable domain SQTIHQWPATLVQPVGSPLSLECTVEGTSNPNLYWYRQAAGRGLQLLFYSVGIGQISSEVPQNLSASRPQDRQFILSSKKLLLSDSGFYLCAWGAGTGREKLFFGSGTQLSVL.

There are a few counts of this clone. The V gene is TRBV19, the J gene TRBJ1-4, with D perhaps TRBD1 (5 bases). CDR1 and CDR2 (germline): LNHDA, SQIVND (reference sequence). V gave up 6 bases and J gave up 0 bases, with 8 bases separating them. This CDR3 has 14 residues. The CDR3 bases are TGTGCCAGTAGACAGGATGCAACTAATGAAAAACTGTTTTTT. It yields the protein CASRQDATNEKLFF.

This clone has more than one count but fewer than ten. The rearrangement joins TRBV7-9 to TRBJ1-1; D not resolved. Trimming stripped 0 bases from V and 3 bases from J, with 11 bases between. This CDR3 is 15 amino acids long. The germline CDR1 and CDR2 sequences are SEHNR and FQNEAQ (reference sequence). The CDR3 bases are TGTGCCAGCAGCTTAGCGGGTACGAGCGACACTGAAGCTTTCTTT. Protein: CASSLAGTSDTEAFF. Supplemented by reference TRBV7-9 and TRBJ1-1, the full variable domain reads DTGVSQNPRHKITKRGQNVTFRCDPISEHNRLYWYRQTLGQGPEFLTYFQNEAQLEKSRLLSDRFSAERPKGSFSTLEIQRTEQGDSAMYLCASSLAGTSDTEAFFGQGTRLTVV.

In this sample, this clone turned up a few times. The J gene is TRBJ2-3, the V gene TRBV5-1, with a weak D call TRBD1 (6 bases). V gave up 4 bases and J gave up 6 bases, with 9 bases separating them. The CDR3 is made up of 12 amino acids. Germline-derived CDR1 and CDR2 are SGHRS and YFSETQ. The CDR3 sequence: CASSPGQDTQYF. For the CDR3, the DNA is TGCGCCAGCAGCCCCGGACAGGATACGCAGTATTTT.

This clone was observed a handful of times. The gene calls are TRBV27 and TRBJ1-4; D remains unclear. Germline CDR1 and CDR2: MNHEY and SMNVEV (reference sequence). V lost 4 bases to trimming and J lost 0 bases, with 12 bases between them. This CDR3 spans 16 amino acids. The CDR3, as DNA: TGTGCCAGCAGTTCCTGGGAGGGTTCAACTAATGAAAAACTGTTTTTT. It encodes CASSSWEGSTNEKLFF.

The chain is built from TRBV4-1 and TRBJ2-3; D gene uncertain. Germline loops: CDR1 MGHRA, CDR2 YSYEKL. The germline V and J ends were trimmed by 4 bases and 2 bases, with 10 bases remaining between them. The CDR3 runs to 14 residues. As DNA, the CDR3 is TGCGCCAGCAGCCCCCCCTCTAACACAGATACGCAGTATTTT. Translation gives CASSPPSNTDTQYF.

This clone was found a few times. The genes are TRBV11-2 and TRBJ2-3; possible D gene TRBD2, 7 bases. The germline CDR1 and CDR2 sequences are SGHAT and FQNNGV. Trimming took 3 bases from V and 4 from J, leaving 20 bases between them. The CDR3 covers 17 residues. The CDR3 is CASSFNPGGGSADTQYF. The CDR3 DNA reads TGTGCCAGCAGCTTCAACCCGGGGGGCGGGAGTGCAGATACGCAGTATTTT.

This clone has more than one count but fewer than ten. The chain carries TRBV19 and TRBJ2-7; D might be TRBD1 (6 bases). This CDR3 spans 15 amino acids. The V end was cut by 5 bases, the J end by 4 bases, with 18 bases between. Looked up from germline, CDR1 is LNHDA and CDR2 is SQIVND (reference sequence). The CDR3 DNA reads as TGTGCCAGTAGTCCCGCAAGGGGGTATCCTTACGAGCAGTACTTC. Protein product: CASSPARGYPYEQYF.

The CDR3 region has the DNA TGTGCCAGCCGGGGAGTGGCGCAAGAGACCCAGTACTTC. It encodes CASRGVAQETQYF. This rearrangement joins TRBV5-4 to TRBJ2-5, with D perhaps TRBD2 (5 bases). Trimming shortened V by 7 bases and J by 2 bases, and 12 bases separated the two germline ends. The CDR3 covers 13 residues. The germline CDR1 and CDR2 sequences are SGHNT and YYREEE (reference sequence).

The chain joins TRBV11-3 to TRBJ2-3, with no clear D. The CDR3 sequence is 13 residues long. The V gene's germline CDR1 is SGHNT and CDR2 YENEEA. Trimming pared 0 bases from V and 4 bases from J, leaving 5 bases between. The CDR3 DNA sequence: TGTGCCAGCAGCTTAGAACTCGCAGATACGCAGTATTTT. Amino acids: CASSLELADTQYF.

V is TRBV5-1 and J is TRBJ2-1; TRBD2 is a possible D gene (5 bases). Germline CDR1 SGHRS, CDR2 YFSETQ. The ends were cut back, 1 base at V and 2 bases at J, with 16 bases in the middle. The CDR3 is 17 amino acids. CDR3 DNA sequence: TGCGCCAGCAGCTTGTTAGGCTCTAGCAACCCCTACAATGAGCAGTTCTTC. Protein: CASSLLGSSNPYNEQFF.